Listed below are T cell receptor beta chains from one sample, sequenced in a study of OX40 agonist ivuxolimab in advanced cancers. The repertoire was sequenced with immunoSEQ multiplex PCR; TCRdb's copy has only in-frame clones and lacks some. The data hold 52,000 or so clones, with less than 85% observed a single time. The material was CD4+ or CD8+ T cells sorted from blood, obtained in a trial of the OX40 agonist ivuxolimab. Every receptor here comes from an adult with an advanced solid tumor such as melanoma, head and neck, liver or kidney cancer. Both conserved end residues are part of each CDR3. The order of the fields is D gene, J gene, clone size, V gene, CDR3 DNA, CDR3 protein. A D gene is named only where the DNA matches it firmly. Some rows mark clone size as missing; the rest say once, few, many or name a class of expanded clone.

-,TRBJ1-2,-,TRBV9,TGTGCCAGCAGCGTTTCCGGGGCCGACTATGGCTACACCTTC,CASSVSGADYGYTF
TRBD1,TRBJ1-1,-,TRBV9,TGTGCCAGCAGCGTAGAAGGGGGAAGGGGACAGGCGAACACTGAAGCTTTCTTT,CASSVEGGRGQANTEAFF
TRBD2,TRBJ2-1,-,TRBV29-1,TGCAGCGTTGTTAGCGGGAAAGGGGGTGAGCAGTTCTTC,CSVVSGKGGEQFF
TRBD2,TRBJ2-2,-,TRBV7-9,TGTGCCAGCAGCCTCGGACTAGCGGTACTTAAGAGCGGGGAGCTGTTTTTT,CASSLGLAVLKSGELFF
TRBD1,TRBJ2-7,-,TRBV7-2,TGTGCCAGCAGCAAAGGGACAGGGGACCCATACGAGCAGTACTTC,CASSKGTGDPYEQYF
-,TRBJ2-7,-,TRBV7-6,TGTGCCAGCAGCCCCGACCACTACGAGCAGTACTTC,CASSPDHYEQYF
-,TRBJ2-7,-,TRBV7-2,TGTGCCAGCAGCTTAGCGGTTTTGTACGGGGCCCCCTCCTACGAGCAGTACTTC,CASSLAVLYGAPSYEQYF
-,TRBJ1-2,-,TRBV27,TGTGCCAGCAGTTTATATAGCAGAGCTAACTATGGCTACACCTTC,CASSLYSRANYGYTF
-,TRBJ1-1,-,TRBV6-5,TGTGCCAGCAGGAGGGGAGGAGGTACTGAAGCTTTCTTT,CASRRGGGTEAFF
-,TRBJ2-1,-,TRBV29-1,TGCAGCGGGCAGAAGTCGGGGGACTACAATGAGCAGTTCTTC,CSGQKSGDYNEQFF
-,TRBJ1-2,-,TRBV10-3,TGTGCCATCAGTGAGTTCGTGGGAATAAGCTATGGCTACACCTTC,CAISEFVGISYGYTF
-,TRBJ1-2,-,TRBV4-3,TGCGCCAGCAGCCAAGATCTTCCGGGGCGCTATGGCTACACCTTC,CASSQDLPGRYGYTF
TRBD1,TRBJ2-7,-,TRBV5-6,TGTGCCAGCAGCTCTGGGACAGGGGCCGCTTCCGGGTACGAGCAGTACTTC,CASSSGTGAASGYEQYF
TRBD1,TRBJ1-5,-,TRBV5-3,TGTGCCAGCACCCCGGGACAGTTCAATCAGCCCCAGCATTTT,CASTPGQFNQPQHF
TRBD2,TRBJ2-3,-,TRBV7-2,TGTGCCAGCAGCTTAGCCCCGGGACTAGCGGGGGGGCTCCACTCCACAGATACGCAGTATTTT,CASSLAPGLAGGLHSTDTQYF
TRBD1,TRBJ2-5,few,TRBV28,TGTGCCAGCTCCTCCTATACAGGGGGGTCAGAGACCCAGTACTTC,CASSSYTGGSETQYF
-,TRBJ1-1,-,TRBV6-5,TGTGCCAGCAGTTATTTTAGCCCGGCTCAGGGAGCTTTCTTT,CASSYFSPAQGAFF
-,TRBJ2-1,few,TRBV2,TGTGCCAGCAGTCCCGGGACTTCACTCTACAATGAGCAGTTCTTC,CASSPGTSLYNEQFF
TRBD1,TRBJ1-4,-,TRBV5-1,TGCGCCAGCAGCTTGGTGGGGCAGGGGGCGCCCGAAAAACTGTTTTTT,CASSLVGQGAPEKLFF
TRBD2,TRBJ2-2,-,TRBV7-6,TGTGCCAGCAGCCCAAGACCGACTAGCGGGAACACCGGGGAGCTGTTTTTT,CASSPRPTSGNTGELFF
-,TRBJ1-6,-,TRBV5-4,TGTGCCAGCAGCTTTCAGGAGAATTCACCCCTCCACTTT,CASSFQENSPLHF
-,TRBJ1-1,-,TRBV6-1,TGTGCCAGCAGCGACGTATCCCTGAACACTGAAGCTTTCTTT,CASSDVSLNTEAFF
-,TRBJ1-5,-,TRBV19,TGTGCCAGTAGGCAGAACCCTAATGGCAATCAGCCCCAGCATTTT,CASRQNPNGNQPQHF
-,TRBJ1-1,-,TRBV5-1,TGCGCCAGCAGCTTGGGCCCAACGGGTAGCACTGAAGCTTTCTTT,CASSLGPTGSTEAFF
TRBD1,TRBJ2-5,-,TRBV19,TGTGCCAGTAGTATGGGCAGGGGGCAAGAGACCCAGTACTTC,CASSMGRGQETQYF
TRBD1,TRBJ2-6,-,TRBV5-1,TGCGCCAGCAGTCTAGGACAGGGAGTCGGTGGGGCCAACGTCCTGACTTTC,CASSLGQGVGGANVLTF
-,TRBJ1-2,-,TRBV6-1,TGTGCCAGCAGTGTCGGAGGTGACTATAGCTATGGCTACACCTTC,CASSVGGDYSYGYTF
-,TRBJ1-6,-,TRBV5-1,TGCGCCAGCAGCTTGGATAACCAGTTACCCCTCCACTTT,CASSLDNQLPLHF
TRBD2,TRBJ2-1,-,TRBV7-2,TGTGCCAGCAGTTCCGGGACTAGCGGGAGTAAGTTCTTC,CASSSGTSGSKFF
TRBD2,TRBJ2-1,-,TRBV7-6,TGTGCCAGCAGCTTTATTCTAGCGGGAGCACTCAATGAGCAGTTCTTC,CASSFILAGALNEQFF
TRBD1,TRBJ1-5,once,TRBV7-2,TGTGCCAGCAGCAAAGGGCAGGGGGAAAATCAGCCCCAGCATTTT,CASSKGQGENQPQHF
-,TRBJ1-2,-,TRBV5-1,TGCGCCAGCAGCTTGGCGCCGACAGAAACCACGGGCTACACCTTC,CASSLAPTETTGYTF
TRBD1,TRBJ1-1,-,TRBV5-5,TGCGCCAGCAGCCACAGACAGGGGGCGGGCACTGAAGCTTTCTTT,CASSHRQGAGTEAFF
TRBD1,TRBJ2-7,-,TRBV28,TGTGCCAGCAGAACAGGGGTCTACGAGCAGTACTTC,CASRTGVYEQYF
-,TRBJ1-5,-,TRBV7-2,TGTGCCAGCAGCGAAGAGGGGTTACGCAATCAGCCCCAGCATTTT,CASSEEGLRNQPQHF
TRBD2,TRBJ2-3,few,TRBV19,TGTGCCAGTAGCCACACTAGCGGGGGGCTCACAGATACGCAGTATTTT,CASSHTSGGLTDTQYF
-,TRBJ1-2,-,TRBV2,TGTGCCAGCAGAGGGCAGGGAGGTGGCTACACCTTC,CASRGQGGGYTF
TRBD1,TRBJ2-7,-,TRBV6-5,TGTGCCAGCCAGGACAGGGGGCCCTACGAGCAGTACTTC,CASQDRGPYEQYF
TRBD1,TRBJ1-4,few,TRBV7-9,TGTGCCAGCAGAGACAGGGGTAATGAAAAACTGTTTTTT,CASRDRGNEKLFF
-,TRBJ2-3,-,TRBV2,TGTGCCAGCAGTGAAGCGCTAGGCACAGATACGCAGTATTTT,CASSEALGTDTQYF
-,TRBJ1-4,-,TRBV28,TGTGCCAGCAGTTTACGGACGGAAAAACTGTTTTTT,CASSLRTEKLFF
TRBD1,TRBJ1-6,-,TRBV2,TGTGCCAGCAGTGAGGGACAGTTTAATTCACCCCTCCACTTT,CASSEGQFNSPLHF
TRBD1,TRBJ1-4,-,TRBV2,TGTGCCAGCAGGACAGGGTTTTTGGGGTTCGAAAAACTGTTTTTT,CASRTGFLGFEKLFF
TRBD1,TRBJ2-5,-,TRBV6-5,TGTGCCAGCAGTTACTCGGCGGGACAGGGGTTAGAGACCCAGTACTTC,CASSYSAGQGLETQYF
TRBD1,TRBJ2-7,few,TRBV27,TGTGCCAGCAGTAGTCCGGGACAGGGACACTACGAGCAGTACTTC,CASSSPGQGHYEQYF
TRBD1,TRBJ1-2,-,TRBV6-5,TGTGCCAGCAGTGAGACAGGGAAGTATGGCTACACCTTC,CASSETGKYGYTF
-,TRBJ1-3,-,TRBV7-2,TGTGCCAGCAGCTCTGCGTGGGGGAGTGGAAACACCATATATTTT,CASSSAWGSGNTIYF
-,TRBJ2-2,-,TRBV13,TGTGCCAGCAGCCACCTGCCGCTAGCCCGGGGAGGCACCGGGGAGCTGTTTTTT,CASSHLPLARGGTGELFF
-,TRBJ1-5,-,TRBV5-1,TGCGCCAGCAGCTTGGGAGGGGAATTAAGACAGCCCCAGCATTTT,CASSLGGELRQPQHF
-,TRBJ2-5,few,TRBV20-1,TGCAGTGCAAGACCGGGAGAGACCCAGTACTTC,CSARPGETQYF
-,TRBJ1-5,-,TRBV27,TGTGCCAGCCGCATGCGGGGCGGTCAGCCCCAGCATTTT,CASRMRGGQPQHF
-,TRBJ1-4,few,TRBV20-1,TGCAGTGCTCGCAGGACGTCTGAACTGTTTTTT,CSARRTSELFF